Listed below are T cell receptor beta chains from one sample, sequenced in a study of blood T cell repertoires in COVID-19. Generated by immunoSEQ multiplex PCR, the TCRdb table keeps only in-frame clones and is missing some. The sample lists 150,000 or so clones; around 84% were seen once. Sequenced sample: peripheral blood. These receptors were collected from a woman aged 80 or over with acute or convalescent COVID-19. Each CDR3 is given without its conserved first and last residue.

J gene: TRBJ1-5; V gene: TRBV7-2; CDR3 protein: ASSFLGAGQGPQH
J gene: TRBJ2-3; V gene: TRBV11-2; CDR3 protein: ASSLGTRGRTQY
J gene: TRBJ1-2; V gene: TRBV6-5; CDR3 protein: ASKMGLNYGYT
J gene: TRBJ1-4; V gene: TRBV3-1/TRBV3-2; CDR3 protein: ASSRHLVQGSEKLF
J gene: TRBJ1-3; V gene: TRBV5-5; CDR3 protein: ASSRSQGAGNTIY
J gene: TRBJ2-7; V gene: TRBV28; CDR3 protein: ASSPTGTGKYEQY
J gene: TRBJ1-2; V gene: TRBV2; CDR3 protein: ASSETGVNYGYT
J gene: TRBJ1-2; V gene: TRBV6-5; CDR3 protein: ASRRTANYGYT
J gene: TRBJ1-5; V gene: TRBV27; CDR3 protein: ASSQTGDDQPQH
J gene: TRBJ2-3; V gene: TRBV7-9; CDR3 protein: ASSLLAGADTQY
J gene: TRBJ1-6; V gene: TRBV27; CDR3 protein: ASSLFGSGTGNSPLH
J gene: TRBJ2-7; V gene: TRBV7-9; CDR3 protein: ASSSRDSSYEQY
J gene: TRBJ1-1; V gene: TRBV9; CDR3 protein: ASSVSVNTEAF
J gene: TRBJ1-1; V gene: TRBV12-3/TRBV12-4; CDR3 protein: ASSDRAEAF
J gene: TRBJ2-1; V gene: TRBV7-9; CDR3 protein: ASSIPTSGAYNEQF
J gene: TRBJ2-5; V gene: TRBV30; CDR3 protein: AWSVSPTVGGAQEY
J gene: TRBJ1-5; V gene: TRBV5-6; CDR3 protein: ASSQGYNSNQPQH
J gene: TRBJ1-3; V gene: TRBV5-5; CDR3 protein: ASSSRRGSSSGNTIY
J gene: TRBJ2-4; V gene: TRBV4-1; CDR3 protein: ASSQEVADRVGNIQY
J gene: TRBJ2-5; V gene: TRBV5-1; CDR3 protein: ASSRLTGEETQY
J gene: TRBJ1-4; V gene: TRBV5-1; CDR3 protein: ASSLRGGLNEKLF
J gene: TRBJ2-7; V gene: TRBV6-5; CDR3 protein: ASSYLQGVAEQY
J gene: TRBJ2-2; V gene: TRBV5-1; CDR3 protein: ASSLGTGGFGELF
J gene: TRBJ2-3; V gene: TRBV7-9; CDR3 protein: ASSSKGREADTQY
J gene: TRBJ2-2; V gene: TRBV7-3; CDR3 protein: ASRAGGSGELF
J gene: TRBJ2-7; V gene: TRBV3-1/TRBV3-2; CDR3 protein: ASSDRGREQY
J gene: TRBJ2-2; V gene: TRBV7-2; CDR3 protein: ASSSKTGEDTGELF
J gene: TRBJ1-6; V gene: TRBV3-1/TRBV3-2; CDR3 protein: ASSQAQGVSPLH
J gene: TRBJ2-5; V gene: TRBV15; CDR3 protein: ATQAGTEETQY
J gene: TRBJ1-4; V gene: TRBV3-1/TRBV3-2; CDR3 protein: ASSQSGTGIEKLF
J gene: TRBJ2-1; V gene: TRBV19; CDR3 protein: ASSTGLLYNEQF
J gene: TRBJ1-4; V gene: TRBV28; CDR3 protein: ASSSPATNEKLF
J gene: TRBJ2-5; V gene: TRBV28; CDR3 protein: ASSRIGAGVQETQY
J gene: TRBJ2-2; V gene: TRBV29-1; CDR3 protein: SVSLGLTGELF
J gene: TRBJ1-6; V gene: TRBV7-2; CDR3 protein: ASSLQNSPLH
J gene: TRBJ2-3; V gene: TRBV5-1; CDR3 protein: ASGRGTDTQY
J gene: TRBJ1-2; V gene: TRBV5-1; CDR3 protein: ASSLEQGYGYT
J gene: TRBJ1-2; V gene: TRBV29-1; CDR3 protein: SVFSGVYGYT
J gene: TRBJ1-6; V gene: TRBV2; CDR3 protein: ASLGEAYNSPLH
J gene: TRBJ1-6; V gene: TRBV7-7; CDR3 protein: ASSLVDRFGTDYNSPLH
J gene: TRBJ1-2; V gene: TRBV6-2/TRBV6-3; CDR3 protein: ASSTTGEYGYT
J gene: TRBJ1-2; V gene: TRBV3-1/TRBV3-2; CDR3 protein: ASSRGQGATNYGYT
J gene: TRBJ2-3; V gene: TRBV19; CDR3 protein: ASSTLAASTDTQY
J gene: TRBJ2-1; V gene: TRBV19; CDR3 protein: ASTVAGGNEQF
J gene: TRBJ2-3; V gene: TRBV2; CDR3 protein: ASSSLAGAGGTQY
J gene: TRBJ2-5; V gene: TRBV15; CDR3 protein: ATSRGSGGETQY
J gene: TRBJ2-5; V gene: TRBV4-2; CDR3 protein: ASSQESTGWVETQY
J gene: TRBJ2-2; V gene: TRBV19; CDR3 protein: ASSIYSPSRVRGGELF
J gene: TRBJ2-7; V gene: TRBV2; CDR3 protein: ASRTGQGADISEQY
J gene: TRBJ1-2; V gene: TRBV6-5; CDR3 protein: ASRGRVGDYGYT
J gene: TRBJ1-5; V gene: TRBV6-1; CDR3 protein: ASSEQKFPGQPQH
J gene: TRBJ1-2; V gene: TRBV10-3; CDR3 protein: AISDYRSNYGYT
J gene: TRBJ1-1; V gene: TRBV6-2/TRBV6-3; CDR3 protein: ASRPPPGEAF
J gene: TRBJ2-2; V gene: TRBV7-3; CDR3 protein: ASSPVAGALTGELF